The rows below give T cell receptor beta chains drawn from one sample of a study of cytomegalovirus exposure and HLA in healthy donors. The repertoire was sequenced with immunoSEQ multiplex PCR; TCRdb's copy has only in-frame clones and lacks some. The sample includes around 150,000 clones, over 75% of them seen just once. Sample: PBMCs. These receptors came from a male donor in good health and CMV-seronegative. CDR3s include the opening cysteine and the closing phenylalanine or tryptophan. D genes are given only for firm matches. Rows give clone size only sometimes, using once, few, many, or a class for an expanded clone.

CDR3nt: TGTGCCAGCAGTTATCGGCAGGGCGTTGGAGAGACCCAGTACTTC
CDR3aa: CASSYRQGVGETQYF
abundance: -
d_gene: -
j_gene: TRBJ2-5
v_gene: TRBV6-5

CDR3nt: TGTGCCAGCAGCCGAACCAGGACAGACAGGCGCCAAGAGACCCAGTACTTC
CDR3aa: CASSRTRTDRRQETQYF
abundance: -
d_gene: -
j_gene: TRBJ2-5
v_gene: TRBV7-9

CDR3nt: TGCGCCAGCAGCTTGGCCAGGGTGAAGGATGGCTACACCTTC
CDR3aa: CASSLARVKDGYTF
abundance: -
d_gene: -
j_gene: TRBJ1-2
v_gene: TRBV5-1

CDR3nt: TGTGCCAGTAGTATAGTTGGACAGGGAATGAACACTGAAGCTTTCTTT
CDR3aa: CASSIVGQGMNTEAFF
abundance: -
d_gene: TRBD1
j_gene: TRBJ1-1
v_gene: TRBV19

CDR3nt: TGTGCCAGCAGCGACGAGGGGGACAACTCTGGGGCCAACGTCCTGACTTTC
CDR3aa: CASSDEGDNSGANVLTF
abundance: -
d_gene: -
j_gene: TRBJ2-6
v_gene: TRBV9

CDR3nt: TGCGCCAGCAGCCATTACTTAGCGGGAGGGCCATTTAATGAGCAGTTCTTC
CDR3aa: CASSHYLAGGPFNEQFF
abundance: once
d_gene: TRBD2
j_gene: TRBJ2-1
v_gene: TRBV4-3

CDR3nt: TGTGCCAGCAGCTTAGATGGGGGCAGGGTAGGCGGTGGCGAGCAGTACTTC
CDR3aa: CASSLDGGRVGGGEQYF
abundance: few
d_gene: -
j_gene: TRBJ2-7
v_gene: TRBV11-2

CDR3nt: TGTGCCAGCAGACCCCTAGACAGGGGGTTGACTGAAGCTTTCTTT
CDR3aa: CASRPLDRGLTEAFF
abundance: -
d_gene: TRBD1
j_gene: TRBJ1-1
v_gene: TRBV2

CDR3nt: TGCGCCAGCAGCTTACAGGGGCCGGGGACCGGGGAGCTGTTTTTT
CDR3aa: CASSLQGPGTGELFF
abundance: few
d_gene: TRBD1
j_gene: TRBJ2-2
v_gene: TRBV5-1

CDR3nt: TGTGCCAGCACCAGTAGCGACAGGGGGTTTAACGAGCAGTACTTC
CDR3aa: CASTSSDRGFNEQYF
abundance: -
d_gene: TRBD1
j_gene: TRBJ2-7
v_gene: TRBV5-6

CDR3nt: TGTGCCAGCAGCGGGCCGGGACTAGCAAACGAGCAGTACTTC
CDR3aa: CASSGPGLANEQYF
abundance: -
d_gene: TRBD2
j_gene: TRBJ2-7
v_gene: TRBV5-4

CDR3nt: TGTGCCAGCAGTTTCGGAGACCTAAACATTCAGTACTTC
CDR3aa: CASSFGDLNIQYF
abundance: -
d_gene: -
j_gene: TRBJ2-4
v_gene: TRBV6-5

CDR3nt: TGTGCCAGCAGCGCCCAGGGCTACGAGCAGTACTTC
CDR3aa: CASSAQGYEQYF
abundance: -
d_gene: -
j_gene: TRBJ2-7
v_gene: TRBV9

CDR3nt: TGTGCCAGCAGTTCCGGGACTAGCGGCTCCTACGAGCAGTACTTC
CDR3aa: CASSSGTSGSYEQYF
abundance: -
d_gene: TRBD2
j_gene: TRBJ2-7
v_gene: TRBV6-5

CDR3nt: TGTGCCAGCAGCTCCCGGGAGTCCACAGATACGCAGTATTTT
CDR3aa: CASSSRESTDTQYF
abundance: few
d_gene: -
j_gene: TRBJ2-3
v_gene: TRBV7-9

CDR3nt: TGTGCCAGCAGACAGGGTTACGAGCAGTACTTC
CDR3aa: CASRQGYEQYF
abundance: few
d_gene: -
j_gene: TRBJ2-7
v_gene: TRBV6-5

CDR3nt: TGTGCCAGCAGCTTAGGGGACGCGGGAAGACAAGAGACCCAGTACTTC
CDR3aa: CASSLGDAGRQETQYF
abundance: -
d_gene: -
j_gene: TRBJ2-5
v_gene: TRBV11-3

CDR3nt: TGTGCCAGCTCACCACCGCACAGTAGCAATCAGCCCCAGCATTTT
CDR3aa: CASSPPHSSNQPQHF
abundance: few
d_gene: -
j_gene: TRBJ1-5
v_gene: TRBV18

CDR3nt: TGTGCCATCAGTGGGGCAGGGCCCCGAAACACCATATATTTT
CDR3aa: CAISGAGPRNTIYF
abundance: -
d_gene: -
j_gene: TRBJ1-3
v_gene: TRBV10-3

CDR3nt: TGTGCCAGCAGCAAAGGCGCGGTCGGCGACTACGAGCAGTACTTC
CDR3aa: CASSKGAVGDYEQYF
abundance: -
d_gene: -
j_gene: TRBJ2-7
v_gene: TRBV7-6

CDR3nt: TGTGCCAGCACCCCTGGGGGGGGAAGGACTGAAGCTTTCTTT
CDR3aa: CASTPGGGRTEAFF
abundance: -
d_gene: -
j_gene: TRBJ1-1
v_gene: TRBV6-5

CDR3nt: TGTGCCAGCAGCCCCTCCTCTAGCGGGAGTTTGAACACCGGGGAGCTGTTTTTT
CDR3aa: CASSPSSSGSLNTGELFF
abundance: few
d_gene: TRBD2
j_gene: TRBJ2-2
v_gene: TRBV7-6

CDR3nt: TGTGCCAGCAGCCCGGGACTAATCACAGATACGCAGTATTTT
CDR3aa: CASSPGLITDTQYF
abundance: -
d_gene: TRBD2
j_gene: TRBJ2-3
v_gene: TRBV7-2

CDR3nt: TGTGCCAGCTCACCCATGGGACAGGACAAGGGAGAGCAGTACTTC
CDR3aa: CASSPMGQDKGEQYF
abundance: once
d_gene: TRBD1
j_gene: TRBJ2-7
v_gene: TRBV18

CDR3nt: TGTGCCAGCAGTGTTTGGCAGGGGTATGGCTACACCTTC
CDR3aa: CASSVWQGYGYTF
abundance: -
d_gene: -
j_gene: TRBJ1-2
v_gene: TRBV2

CDR3nt: TGTGCCAGCAGCTCCATAGCGGGTAGGGGGGGGGAGCAGTTCTTC
CDR3aa: CASSSIAGRGGEQFF
abundance: -
d_gene: -
j_gene: TRBJ2-1
v_gene: TRBV7-3

CDR3nt: TGTGCCATCAGTCCATGGTACAGGTACACTGAAGCTTTCTTT
CDR3aa: CAISPWYRYTEAFF
abundance: few
d_gene: -
j_gene: TRBJ1-1
v_gene: TRBV6-5

CDR3nt: TGTGCCTGGAGTGTACTACCGGGGGAAAAACTGTTTTTT
CDR3aa: CAWSVLPGEKLFF
abundance: -
d_gene: -
j_gene: TRBJ1-4
v_gene: TRBV30

CDR3nt: TGTGCCAGCAGCTTCGAAACGGGACTAGCGGGAGGCAATGAGCAGTTCTTC
CDR3aa: CASSFETGLAGGNEQFF
abundance: -
d_gene: TRBD2
j_gene: TRBJ2-1
v_gene: TRBV7-3

CDR3nt: TGTGCCAGCAGCTTGGACGGTTACTCTGGAAACACCATATATTTT
CDR3aa: CASSLDGYSGNTIYF
abundance: -
d_gene: -
j_gene: TRBJ1-3
v_gene: TRBV5-4

CDR3nt: TGTGCCATCAGTGAACTAGAGGCCTACAATGAGCAGTTCTTC
CDR3aa: CAISELEAYNEQFF
abundance: -
d_gene: -
j_gene: TRBJ2-1
v_gene: TRBV10-3

CDR3nt: TGTGCCAGCAACGGCAGGGGGAAGGAGCAGTACTTC
CDR3aa: CASNGRGKEQYF
abundance: -
d_gene: TRBD1
j_gene: TRBJ2-7
v_gene: TRBV6-5

CDR3nt: TGTGCCAGCTCACGCTCCAGGGAAAACCAAGAGACCCAGTACTTC
CDR3aa: CASSRSRENQETQYF
abundance: -
d_gene: -
j_gene: TRBJ2-5
v_gene: TRBV18

CDR3nt: TGTGCCACCAGCAGAGGAACAGGGAGGGGATATGAAGCTTTCTTT
CDR3aa: CATSRGTGRGYEAFF
abundance: -
d_gene: -
j_gene: TRBJ1-1
v_gene: TRBV15

CDR3nt: TGTGCCTGGAGTATTGCAGGGATCAATCAGCCCCAGCATTTT
CDR3aa: CAWSIAGINQPQHF
abundance: -
d_gene: -
j_gene: TRBJ1-5
v_gene: TRBV30

CDR3nt: TGTGCCAGCAGCTCTTCCTCTTTATTGACAGAAGGTTTTGAAAAACTGTTTTTT
CDR3aa: CASSSSSLLTEGFEKLFF
abundance: -
d_gene: -
j_gene: TRBJ1-4
v_gene: TRBV5-7

CDR3nt: TGTGCCAGTAGTATAGGGCAGGTCACTGGGCCCCAGCATTTT
CDR3aa: CASSIGQVTGPQHF
abundance: -
d_gene: -
j_gene: TRBJ1-5
v_gene: TRBV19

CDR3nt: TGTGCCAGCAGCCCTATCACCCCCCCTGGAAACACCATATATTTT
CDR3aa: CASSPITPPGNTIYF
abundance: -
d_gene: -
j_gene: TRBJ1-3
v_gene: TRBV2

CDR3nt: TGTGCCAGCAGCGTACTAAGTACTAGCACCGGGGAGCTGTTTTTT
CDR3aa: CASSVLSTSTGELFF
abundance: -
d_gene: -
j_gene: TRBJ2-2
v_gene: TRBV9

CDR3nt: TGTGCCACCAGCAGAGATCCCCAACTCGGCAATGAGCAGTTCTTC
CDR3aa: CATSRDPQLGNEQFF
abundance: -
d_gene: -
j_gene: TRBJ2-1
v_gene: TRBV15

CDR3nt: TGTGCCAGCAGACAGGATTCGGAGACCCAGTACTTC
CDR3aa: CASRQDSETQYF
abundance: -
d_gene: -
j_gene: TRBJ2-5
v_gene: TRBV6-6

CDR3nt: TGTGCCAGTAGTATACAGGGAGGAAGAAATGAGCAGTTCTTC
CDR3aa: CASSIQGGRNEQFF
abundance: once
d_gene: -
j_gene: TRBJ2-1
v_gene: TRBV19

CDR3nt: TGTGCCAGCAGTGAACAGGGGGCCATCGGTGATGAGCAGTTCTTC
CDR3aa: CASSEQGAIGDEQFF
abundance: -
d_gene: TRBD1
j_gene: TRBJ2-1
v_gene: TRBV6-4

CDR3nt: TGCAGCGTTGAAGCGGGGGGTGCGCTAAACAATGAGCAGTTCTTC
CDR3aa: CSVEAGGALNNEQFF
abundance: -
d_gene: TRBD2
j_gene: TRBJ2-1
v_gene: TRBV29-1

CDR3nt: TGTGCCAGCACCGCCGGGCAGGGGGCTTCCGGGGAGCTGTTTTTT
CDR3aa: CASTAGQGASGELFF
abundance: -
d_gene: TRBD1
j_gene: TRBJ2-2
v_gene: TRBV9

CDR3nt: TGTGCCACCAGCGTTGACAGGGATGTTACCGGGGAGCTGTTTTTT
CDR3aa: CATSVDRDVTGELFF
abundance: -
d_gene: TRBD1
j_gene: TRBJ2-2
v_gene: TRBV15

CDR3nt: TGCGCCAGCAGCTTGGCCAGCTCCTACAATGAGCAGTTCTTC
CDR3aa: CASSLASSYNEQFF
abundance: -
d_gene: -
j_gene: TRBJ2-1
v_gene: TRBV5-1

CDR3nt: TGCGCCAGCAGTCTGGAAGGGGGATATGGCACAGATACGCAGTATTTT
CDR3aa: CASSLEGGYGTDTQYF
abundance: -
d_gene: -
j_gene: TRBJ2-3
v_gene: TRBV5-1

CDR3nt: TGCAGCGTTGACAGGGTAATCGGAGAGACCCAGTACTTC
CDR3aa: CSVDRVIGETQYF
abundance: -
d_gene: -
j_gene: TRBJ2-5
v_gene: TRBV29-1

CDR3nt: TGCAGCGTTATGGGGACTAACTCCTACGAGCAGTACTTC
CDR3aa: CSVMGTNSYEQYF
abundance: -
d_gene: TRBD2
j_gene: TRBJ2-7
v_gene: TRBV29-1

CDR3nt: TGTGCCAGCAGGGATCCGGGACAGGGGTACACCGGGGAGCTGTTTTTT
CDR3aa: CASRDPGQGYTGELFF
abundance: -
d_gene: TRBD1
j_gene: TRBJ2-2
v_gene: TRBV2

CDR3nt: TGTGCCAGCAGTGAAGGTCTTTGGGGCCTGAACACTGAAGCTTTCTTT
CDR3aa: CASSEGLWGLNTEAFF
abundance: few
d_gene: -
j_gene: TRBJ1-1
v_gene: TRBV6-1